This passage covers 28 T cell receptor beta chains from one sample sequenced in a study of blood T cell repertoires in COVID-19. The data were produced by immunoSEQ multiplex PCR, yet TCRdb's version contains in-frame clones alone and is incomplete. The sample holds about 270,000 clones, over 75% seen once. Sequenced: PBMCs or T cells enriched from blood (not recorded which). These receptors were collected from a man aged 18 to 30 who had recovered from COVID-19.

The J gene is TRBJ2-7, the V gene TRBV19; possibly TRBD2 for D (6 bases). Germline CDR1 is LNHDA and CDR2 is SQIVND (reference sequence). The V gene lost 7 bases and the J gene lost 0 bases, with 16 bases spanning the gap. This CDR3 has 15 residues. The CDR3 loop is CASKPGLESSYEQYF. CDR3 bases: TGTGCCAGTAAGCCGGGACTCGAAAGCTCCTACGAGCAGTACTTC.

This chain links TRBV30 with TRBJ2-7; the match to TRBD2 covers 14 bases. V shed 3 bases, J shed 3 bases, and the junction held 7 bases outside the gene matches. The CDR3 extends over 16 amino acids. CDR1 is GTSNPN and CDR2 is SVGIG in the germline V gene (reference sequence). The CDR3 loop reads CAWSPGLAGVDYEQYF. CDR3 DNA sequence: TGTGCCTGGAGCCCGGGACTAGCGGGAGTGGACTACGAGCAGTACTTC.

The chain is built from TRBV30 and TRBJ1-5; the match to TRBD1 covers 7 bases. The CDR3 totals 16 residues. Germline V gene lookup returns CDR1 GTSNPN and CDR2 SVGIG (reference sequence). Trimming removed 5 bases from V and 5 bases from J; junction bases left unmatched: 15. CDR3 sequence: CAWFLGGAFLHQPQHF. Here the CDR3 DNA reads TGTGCCTGGTTTTTAGGGGGCGCGTTCCTCCATCAGCCCCAGCATTTT.

This chain uses TRBV6-4 with TRBJ1-1; D call uncertain. The germline V and J ends were trimmed by 9 bases and 11 bases, with 28 bases remaining between them. In germline, CDR1 is MRHNA, CDR2 SNTAGT. The CDR3 is made up of 15 amino acids. Here the CDR3 reads CARDTWHGVFGEAFF. The DNA for the CDR3 is TGTGCCAGAGATACGTGGCATGGGGTTTTCGGGGAGGCTTTCTTT.

The chain carries TRBV5-1 and TRBJ1-2; 7 nucleotides align to TRBD1. Germline trimming cut 3 bases from V and 2 bases from J; bases unmatched to any gene: 13. CDR1 is SGHRS, CDR2 YFSETQ, per germline. This CDR3 region has 17 residues. DNA of the CDR3: TGCGCCAGCAGCTCCTACAGGGGCCCGAGTTCGAACTATGGCTACACCTTC. It yields the protein CASSSYRGPSSNYGYTF.

The chain couples TRBV4-1 to TRBJ1-4, with D perhaps matching TRBD1 (5 bases). The CDR3 spans 16 residues. CDR1 and CDR2 from the germline V gene are MGHRA and YSYEKL. The V end was cut by 1 base, the J end by 4 bases, with 13 bases between. The CDR3 DNA is TGCGCCAGCAGCCAAGGTGGTGCAGGGAATAATGAAAAACTGTTTTTT. Translation: CASSQGGAGNNEKLFF.

The chain employs TRBV5-1 and TRBJ1-2; 10 bases agree with TRBD1. With V trimmed by 0 bases and J by 8 bases, 7 bases remained unmatched. Germline V gives CDR1 SGHRS, CDR2 YFSETQ. This CDR3 is built from 15 residues. CDR3 loop: CASSLAGDRGRGYTF. DNA of the CDR3: TGCGCCAGCAGCTTGGCCGGGGACAGGGGTCGCGGCTACACCTTC.

This chain uses TRBV10-1 with TRBJ1-1; the D gene is possibly TRBD1 (5 bases). V was trimmed by 2 bases and J by 7 bases, leaving 8 bases between them. Germline CDR1 is WNHNN and CDR2 is SYGVQD (reference sequence). This CDR3 has 12 residues. The CDR3 region has the DNA TGCGCCAGCAGTGAGAACACAGGTGAAGCTTTCTTT. Translated, it gives CASSENTGEAFF.

V gene TRBV28 combines with J gene TRBJ1-2, with D hard to call. Trimming took off 3 bases at V and 0 bases at J, with 11 bases between the two ends. Germline CDR1 MDHEN, CDR2 SYDVKM. This CDR3 comprises 15 residues. The CDR3 DNA is TGTGCCAGCAGTTTTACAAGGGAGTCTAACTATGGCTACACCTTC. This translates into CASSFTRESNYGYTF.

This clone has a handful of counts. This rearrangement joins TRBV29-1 to TRBJ2-1, with D unresolved. From germline, CDR1 is SQVTM and CDR2 ANQGSEA. Trimming took off 2 bases at V and 5 bases at J, with 10 bases between the two ends. This CDR3 is built from 13 residues. CDR3 region: CSVEITKNNEQFF. The CDR3 nucleotides are TGCAGCGTTGAAATAACTAAAAACAATGAGCAGTTCTTC.

The chain carries TRBV19 and TRBJ2-5; the match to TRBD1 covers 8 bases. Losses at the gene ends were 3 bases for V and 4 bases for J; bases not matched to a gene: 7. Germline V CDR1 and CDR2: LNHDA, SQIVND (reference sequence). The CDR3 sequence is 15 residues long. The CDR3 region is CASSIGQGNTETQYF. The CDR3 coding sequence is TGTGCCAGTAGTATCGGACAGGGAAATACAGAGACCCAGTACTTC.

Here the CDR3 DNA reads TGTGCCAGCTCACCGACCGGGACAGCCACCTACGAGCAGTACTTC. It yields the protein CASSPTGTATYEQYF. This chain joins TRBV18 and TRBJ2-7; TRBD1 matches at 7 bases. Looked up from germline, CDR1 is KGHSH and CDR2 is LQKENI. With V trimmed by 3 bases and J by 2 bases, 7 bases remained unmatched. CDR3 length: 15 residues.

This chain uses TRBV15 with TRBJ1-6; 11 nucleotides line up with TRBD1. The CDR3 spans 15 residues. Per germline, CDR1 LNHNV and CDR2 YYDKDF (reference sequence). The V gene end was trimmed by 1 base and the J gene end by 9 bases; junction bases not matched to a gene: 2. The CDR3 is CATSRAGTGGSPLHF. CDR3 sequence (DNA): TGTGCCACCAGCAGAGCCGGGACAGGGGGTTCACCCCTCCACTTT.

CDR3 residues: CASSLRDRGINEQFF. CDR3 in DNA: TGTGCCAGCAGCTTAAGGGACAGGGGGATCAATGAGCAGTTCTTC. The V call is TRBV7-9, the J call TRBJ2-1; 11 bases are shared with TRBD1. V shed 2 bases, J shed 6 bases, and the junction held 3 bases outside the gene matches. This CDR3 spans 15 amino acids. Germline assignment: CDR1 SEHNR and CDR2 FQNEAQ (reference sequence).

The V call is TRBV19, the J call TRBJ2-7, with D maybe TRBD2 (6 bases). With 4 bases removed from V and 4 bases from J, the gap between germline ends came to 17 bases. The CDR3 is 15 amino acids. Looked up from germline, CDR1 is LNHDA and CDR2 is SQIVND (reference sequence). CDR3 loop: CASSTSGSLLYEQYF. The CDR3, as DNA: TGTGCCAGTAGTACTTCCGGGAGCCTCTTGTACGAGCAGTACTTC.

The genes are TRBV30 and TRBJ2-5; TRBD2 agrees at 8 bases. Germline CDR1 GTSNPN, CDR2 SVGIG (reference sequence). The CDR3 sequence is 16 residues long. Unmatched junction bases numbered 12, after V lost 4 bases and J lost 2 bases. CDR3 residues: CAWNPRGSGVQETQYF. CDR3 coding DNA: TGTGCCTGGAACCCACGGGGTAGCGGGGTTCAAGAGACCCAGTACTTC.

For the CDR3, the DNA is TGCGCCAGCAGCGGGGGGGCCGGGACAGATACGCAGTATTTT. As protein: CASSGGAGTDTQYF. V gene TRBV10-2 combines with J gene TRBJ2-3; 8 positions match TRBD2. Unmatched junction bases numbered 5, after V lost 6 bases and J lost 3 bases. Germline CDR1 and CDR2: WSHSY and SAAADI. This CDR3 is 14 amino acids long.

This chain connects TRBV12-5 to TRBJ1-1; the match to TRBD1 covers 8 bases. Looked up from germline, CDR1 is LGHNT and CDR2 is FRNRAP. J gave up 3 bases and V 3 bases, and 6 bases lay outside the gene matches. The CDR3 consists of 15 residues. The chain's CDR3 is CASGLKQGEDTEAFF. CDR3 bases: TGTGCTAGTGGTTTAAAACAGGGGGAGGACACTGAAGCTTTCTTT.

This clone turned up a few times. The chain employs TRBV5-1 and TRBJ1-4; 9 nucleotides line up with TRBD1. Germline V gene data show CDR1 as SGHRS and CDR2 as YFSETQ. With V trimmed by 5 bases and J by 7 bases, 3 bases remained unmatched. The CDR3 totals 13 residues. CDR3 loop: CASSWTGVEKLFF. CDR3 nucleotides: TGCGCCAGCAGTTGGACAGGGGTTGAAAAACTGTTTTTT.

V is TRBV27 and J is TRBJ2-7, with D maybe TRBD1 (6 bases). V was trimmed by 0 bases and J by 0 bases, leaving 12 bases between them. Per the germline V gene, CDR1 is MNHEY and CDR2 is SMNVEV (reference sequence). The CDR3 runs to 16 residues. The CDR3: CASSLSSGTISYEQYF. CDR3 sequence (DNA): TGTGCCAGCAGTTTATCCTCCGGGACAATCTCCTACGAGCAGTACTTC.

This chain connects TRBV28 to TRBJ1-5, with a possible D match to TRBD1 (5 bases). The CDR3 sequence is 10 residues long. Germline assignment: CDR1 MDHEN and CDR2 SYDVKM. V was trimmed by 3 bases and J by 12 bases, leaving 6 bases between them. The CDR3 nucleotides read TGTGCCAGCAGTTTCCAGGGCCAGCATTTT. Its protein product is CASSFQGQHF.

This clone was seen once. The chain employs TRBV3-1 (or the pseudogene TRBV3-2) and TRBJ2-3; D might be TRBD2 (6 bases). Germline CDR1 reads LGHDT; CDR2 reads YNNKEL (reference sequence). V lost 1 base to trimming and J lost 4 bases, with 6 bases between them. This CDR3 is built from 13 residues. The CDR3 loop is CASSQAGADTQYF. CDR3 in DNA: TGTGCCAGCAGCCAAGCGGGGGCAGATACGCAGTATTTT.

J is TRBJ1-1 and V is TRBV5-6; D unresolved. The CDR3 is 16 residues long. V lost 0 bases and J lost 3, with 15 bases in between. The germline V gene has CDR1 SGHDT and CDR2 YYEEEE. As DNA, the CDR3 is TGTGCCAGCAGCTTGGCACCCTCATCGAGGCACACTGAAGCTTTCTTT. Amino acid sequence: CASSLAPSSRHTEAFF. The complete variable domain, with remaining parts taken from reference TRBV5-6 and TRBJ1-1, reads DAGVTQSPTHLIKTRGQQVTLRCSPKSGHDTVSWYQQALGQGPQFIFQYYEEEERQRGNFPDRFSGHQFPNYSSELNVNALLLGDSALYLCASSLAPSSRHTEAFFGQGTRLTVV.

The chain is built from TRBV5-6 and TRBJ1-2, with D perhaps matching TRBD1 (5 bases). Looked up from germline, CDR1 is SGHDT and CDR2 is YYEEEE. Trimming removed 4 bases from V and 1 base from J, with 11 bases in between. The CDR3 is 14 amino acids. CDR3 region: CASSAGRLNYGYTF. CDR3 sequence (DNA): TGTGCCAGCAGCGCGGGACGGCTTAACTATGGCTACACCTTC.

This sequence joins TRBV14 and TRBJ2-2, with D possibly matching TRBD2 (5 bases). The CDR3 totals 16 residues. V dropped 2 bases and J dropped 1 base, with 11 bases sitting between them. CDR1 and CDR2 (germline): SGHDN, FVKESK. DNA for the CDR3: TGTGCCAGCAGCCAATGGGAGACATTGAACACCGGGGAGCTGTTTTTT. This codes for CASSQWETLNTGELFF.

The rearrangement joins TRBV30 to TRBJ1-4; 7 nucleotides line up with TRBD1. Germline V lookup: CDR1 GTSNPN, CDR2 SVGIG (reference sequence). This CDR3 has 15 amino acids. Trimming cost V 3 bases and J 3 bases; bases outside gene matches: 7. The CDR3 loop reads CAWRANRGSNEKLFF. CDR3 nucleotides: TGTGCCTGGAGAGCTAACAGGGGATCTAATGAAAAACTGTTTTTT.

The rearrangement links TRBV3-1 (or the pseudogene TRBV3-2) to TRBJ1-2; the D gene is possibly TRBD1 (5 bases). Between the trimmed V and J ends, which lost 3 bases and 4 bases, there was a span of 12 bases. This CDR3 has 14 residues. Germline CDR1 LGHDT, CDR2 YNNKEL (reference sequence). The CDR3 DNA is TGTGCCAGCAGCCATCAGGGTTTAGCCTATGGCTACACCTTC. Amino acids: CASSHQGLAYGYTF.

V usage is TRBV14 and J usage is TRBJ1-1, with 8 bases aligning to TRBD1. This CDR3 contains 14 residues. The germline gives CDR1 SGHDN, CDR2 FVKESK. The V and J ends lost 4 bases and 6 bases, in that order; junction bases with no gene match: 7. The CDR3 DNA is TGTGCCAGCAGCCCGACAGGGGATGCGGCTGAAGCTTTCTTT. This sequence encodes CASSPTGDAAEAFF.